These 26 T cell receptor beta chains originate from one sample sequenced in a study of vaccination effects on CD4 cells after COVID-19. TCRdb's table, derived via immunoSEQ multiplex PCR, lists solely in-frame clones and lacks some. The sample has approximately 23,000 clones; approximately 64% are singletons. These TCRs' antigens remain unknown. Expansion of antigen-specific CD4+ T cells with viral peptide pools was carried out by the ViraFEST assay before sequencing. Cells that had been cultured for 10 days were the source of isolated CD4+ T cells. Nucleocapsid antibodies stayed negative before and after vaccination, showing no earlier SARS-CoV-2 infection. The material sequenced was CD4+ T cells from PBMCs cultured with HCoV-OC43 spike peptides, taken before COVID-19 vaccination. The subset here: HCoV-OC43 spike overlapping peptide pool stimulation. The receptor set was obtained from a human donor who received a COVID-19 vaccine.

The chain combines TRBV20-1 with TRBJ2-7; a possible D gene is TRBD2 (7 bases). CDR3 length: 14 residues. Per the germline V gene, CDR1 is DFQATT and CDR2 is SNEGSKA (reference sequence). V lost 3 bases and J lost 7, with 19 bases in between. CDR3 sequence (DNA): TGCAGTGCTAGTAAAATGCGGGAGAGGGGGGAGCAGTACTTC. Protein sequence: CSASKMRERGEQYF.

This clone has a single count. The rearrangement uses TRBV29-1 and TRBJ1-1; D unresolved. V lost 2 bases to trimming and J lost 3 bases, with 7 bases between them. Germline V gives CDR1 SQVTM, CDR2 ANQGSEA. The CDR3 has 12 residues. The CDR3 protein is CSVELNYTEAFF. For the CDR3, the DNA is TGCAGCGTTGAACTAAACTACACTGAAGCTTTCTTT.

CDR3: CAWSEGDTGGNQPQHF. CDR3 sequence (DNA): TGTGCCTGGAGTGAGGGAGACACGGGTGGCAATCAGCCCCAGCATTTT. V usage is TRBV30 and J usage is TRBJ1-5; no clear D. V gave up 1 base and J gave up 2 bases, with 15 bases separating them. This CDR3 is built from 16 residues. The germline V gene encodes CDR1 GTSNPN and CDR2 SVGIG (reference sequence).

V gene TRBV5-1 combines with J gene TRBJ2-3, with D unclear. V dropped 4 bases and J dropped 2 bases, with 8 bases sitting between them. Germline CDR1 and CDR2: SGHRS and YFSETQ. The CDR3 has 13 amino acids. The CDR3: CASSAGFTDTQYF. The CDR3, as DNA: TGCGCCAGCAGCGCCGGTTTCACAGATACGCAGTATTTT.

The V gene is TRBV18, the J gene TRBJ2-7; 13 bases match TRBD2. V was pared by 1 base and J by 9 bases, with 6 bases of the junction left unmatched. This CDR3 comprises 15 residues. Per the germline V gene, CDR1 is KGHSH and CDR2 is LQKENI. The chain's CDR3 is CASSPQGTSGNRQYF. In DNA, the CDR3 is TGTGCCAGCTCACCACAGGGGACTAGCGGGAACCGGCAGTACTTC.

This clone was seen a single time. The chain combines TRBV27 with TRBJ1-6; TRBD1 aligns across 10 bases. V lost 5 bases and J lost 10; bases outside the gene matches: 8. This CDR3 spans 15 amino acids. The V gene's germline CDR1 is MNHEY and CDR2 SMNVEV (reference sequence). CDR3 nucleotide sequence: TGTGCCAGCAGTCCTCTGGGGACAGGGGTCTCACCCCTCCACTTT. This codes for CASSPLGTGVSPLHF.

V usage is TRBV19 and J usage is TRBJ2-4, with D possibly TRBD2 on 5 matching bases. Per germline, CDR1 LNHDA and CDR2 SQIVND (reference sequence). The ends were cut back, 1 base at V and 6 bases at J, with 7 bases in the middle. The CDR3 runs to 13 residues. The CDR3 DNA sequence: TGTGCCAGTAGTATAGCCGGAGGAAACATTCAGTACTTC. This encodes CASSIAGGNIQYF.

The chain employs TRBV27 and TRBJ1-6; possibly TRBD1 for D (5 bases). The V gene lost 6 bases and the J gene lost 9 bases, with 30 bases spanning the gap. The CDR3 runs to 19 residues. Germline V gene sequence: CDR1 MNHEY, CDR2 SMNVEV (reference sequence). CDR3 amino acids: CASSQTPPGTTEKISPLHF. In DNA, the CDR3 is TGTGCCAGCAGCCAAACCCCGCCCGGCACGACAGAAAAAATTTCACCCCTCCACTTT.

This clone was detected only a few times. V and J are TRBV30 and TRBJ1-6; no reliable D call. The CDR3 spans 13 residues. Trimming took 2 bases from V and 5 from J, leaving 7 bases between them. Germline-derived CDR1 and CDR2 are GTSNPN and SVGIG (reference sequence). CDR3 sequence: CAWSSSDNSPLHF. In DNA, the CDR3 is TGTGCCTGGAGTTCGTCTGATAATTCACCCCTCCACTTT.

The genes are TRBV19 and TRBJ1-5; D might be TRBD1 (6 bases). The length of the CDR3 is 14 residues. Germline V gives CDR1 LNHDA, CDR2 SQIVND (reference sequence). Deletions cut 10 bases from V and 0 bases from J, with 13 bases between. The CDR3 bases are TGTGCCACCGCGACAGGTTATAGCAATCAGCCCCAGCATTTT. Its protein product is CATATGYSNQPQHF. Combining the CDR3 with reference TRBV19 and TRBJ1-5 gives the whole variable domain DGGITQSPKYLFRKEGQNVTLSCEQNLNHDAMYWYRQDPGQGLRLIYYSQIVNDFQKGDIAEGYSVSREKKESFPLTVTSAQKNPTAFYLCATATGYSNQPQHFGDGTRLSIL.

The gene calls are TRBV2 and TRBJ1-2; D perhaps matches TRBD1 (5 bases). V lost 1 base, J lost 3 bases, and 6 bases lay in between. The germline gives CDR1 SNHLY, CDR2 FYNNEI. The CDR3 covers 13 residues. The CDR3 loop is CASSEGGDYGYTF. The CDR3 nucleotides read TGTGCCAGCAGTGAAGGGGGGGACTATGGCTACACCTTC.

This clone showed up just a few times. The V gene is TRBV5-6, the J gene TRBJ1-6; tentatively, D is TRBD1 (5 bases). The CDR3 spans 15 residues. Trimming took 4 bases from V and 3 from J, leaving 11 bases between them. Germline V CDR1 and CDR2: SGHDT, YYEEEE. CDR3 DNA sequence: TGTGCCAGCAGCCCACCCGGACACTATAATTCACCCCTCCACTTT. It encodes CASSPPGHYNSPLHF.

V and J are TRBV12-3 or TRBV12-4 and TRBJ2-7; D unclear. The CDR3 has 13 amino acids. Trimming took off 1 base at V and 0 bases at J, with 4 bases between the two ends. As DNA, the CDR3 is TGTGCCAGCAGTTTAGGAGGCTCCTACGAGCAGTACTTC. This codes for CASSLGGSYEQYF.

CDR3 amino acids: CASSYSIRAGSPLHF. The CDR3 DNA reads as TGTGCCAGCAGTTACTCGATCAGGGCAGGATCACCCCTCCACTTT. The V gene is TRBV6-5, the J gene TRBJ1-6, with a possible D match to TRBD1 (5 bases). V was shortened by 0 bases and J by 10 bases, with 13 bases between the two germline ends. Looked up from germline, CDR1 is MNHEY and CDR2 is SVGAGI. The CDR3 extends over 15 amino acids.

This sequence joins TRBV24-1 and TRBJ1-5; 8 nucleotides line up with TRBD1. The junction had 7 bases not matched to a gene; V was cut back by 9 bases and J by 1 base. CDR3 length equals 15 residues. Germline CDR1 and CDR2: KGHDR and SFDVKD. The CDR3 loop reads CATVRTGRSNQPQHF. The CDR3 bases are TGTGCCACCGTTAGGACAGGGCGCAGCAATCAGCCCCAGCATTTT.

This clone was observed once. The V call is TRBV3-1 (or the pseudogene TRBV3-2), the J call TRBJ2-3; the D gene is possibly TRBD1 (5 bases). V lost 1 base and J lost 0, with 17 bases in between. The germline V gene has CDR1 LGHDT and CDR2 YNNKEL (reference sequence). The CDR3 runs to 18 residues. For the CDR3, the DNA is TGTGCCAGCAGCCAAGTTTTCGTGGACGGACAAAGCACAGATACGCAGTATTTT. It encodes CASSQVFVDGQSTDTQYF.

The chain employs TRBV12-5 and TRBJ2-7, with 10 nucleotides matching TRBD1. The CDR3 runs 14 residues. The germline gives CDR1 LGHNT, CDR2 FRNRAP. The V gene end was trimmed by 4 bases and the J gene end by 1 base; junction bases not matched to a gene: 1. CDR3 protein: CASGSGQGSYEQYF. For the CDR3, the DNA is TGTGCTAGTGGTTCGGGACAGGGGTCCTACGAGCAGTACTTC. Based on the CDR3 plus reference TRBV12-5 and TRBJ2-7, the full variable domain is DARVTQTPRHKVTEMGQEVTMRCQPILGHNTVFWYRQTMMQGLELLAYFRNRAPLDDSGMPKDRFSAEMPDATLATLKIQPSEPRDSAVYFCASGSGQGSYEQYFGPGTRLTVT.

J is TRBJ2-1 and V is TRBV5-4; 9 nucleotides agree with TRBD1. The CDR3 loop spans 15 amino acids. J gave up 3 bases and V 5 bases, and 6 bases lay outside the gene matches. CDR1 and CDR2 from the germline V gene are SGHNT and YYREEE (reference sequence). The CDR3 loop reads CASREDRGIYNEQFF. In DNA form, the CDR3 reads TGTGCCAGCAGAGAGGACAGGGGAATCTACAATGAGCAGTTCTTC.

The chain is built from TRBV6-1 and TRBJ1-2, with D perhaps TRBD1 (5 bases). Trimming removed 3 bases from V and 6 bases from J, with 11 bases in between. Looked up from germline, CDR1 is MNHNS and CDR2 is SASEGT. This CDR3 contains 13 residues. DNA for the CDR3: TGTGCCAGCAGTGAGGGCTCAGGGCATGGCTACACCTTC. It translates to CASSEGSGHGYTF.

The chain links TRBV4-1 to TRBJ2-1, with a weak D call TRBD2 (5 bases). The V end lost 0 bases, the J end lost 9 bases, and 12 bases lay between the germline ends. CDR3 size: 14 residues. From germline, CDR1 is MGHRA and CDR2 YSYEKL. The CDR3 nucleotides are TGCGCCAGCAGCCAAGAAGGTCCGAGGGCTGAGCAGTTCTTC. This sequence encodes CASSQEGPRAEQFF.

The CDR3 is CASSLFGGANTGELFF. The CDR3 region has the DNA TGCGCCAGCAGCTTGTTTGGGGGGGCAAACACCGGGGAGCTGTTTTTT. The chain has TRBV5-1 and TRBJ2-2; possible D gene TRBD2, 7 bases. The germline CDR1 and CDR2 sequences are SGHRS and YFSETQ. Trimming took 1 base from V and 2 from J, leaving 12 bases between them. The CDR3 has 16 amino acids.

V is TRBV6-2 or TRBV6-3 and J is TRBJ2-7, with no clear D. Germline lookup yields CDR1 MNHEY and CDR2 SVGEGT. The CDR3 totals 16 residues. V was clipped by 3 bases and J by 0 bases, with 15 bases between them. The CDR3 spells CASSYSGRRDSYEQYF. Written as DNA, the CDR3 is TGTGCCAGCAGTTATTCAGGCAGAAGAGACTCCTACGAGCAGTACTTC.

This clone was recorded a few times. This chain connects TRBV7-9 to TRBJ2-2, with 11 nucleotides matching TRBD2. Trimming cost V 5 bases and J 2 bases; bases outside gene matches: 4. Germline lookup yields CDR1 SEHNR and CDR2 FQNEAQ (reference sequence). This CDR3 spans 16 amino acids. CDR3 sequence reads: CASSPRLAGNTGELFF. DNA of the CDR3: TGTGCCAGCAGCCCCCGACTAGCGGGAAACACCGGGGAGCTGTTTTTT.

This clone came up once. The chain joins TRBV11-3 to TRBJ2-1; no firm D call. V lost 3 bases and J lost 3, with 15 bases in between. CDR1 and CDR2 from the germline V gene are SGHNT and YENEEA. The CDR3 runs 16 residues. Written as DNA, the CDR3 is TGTGCCAGCAGCTTTGGTACGGAGATCGGCTACAATGAGCAGTTCTTC. Its translation is CASSFGTEIGYNEQFF.

This sequence joins TRBV6-4 and TRBJ2-3; 8 bases agree with TRBD2. CDR1 and CDR2 (germline): MRHNA, SNTAGT. This CDR3 is built from 15 residues. The V gene end was trimmed by 2 bases and the J gene end by 4 bases; junction bases not matched to a gene: 5. CDR3 DNA sequence: TGTGCCAGCAGTGACGCGGGGGGCCAGGCAGATACGCAGTATTTT. This translates into CASSDAGGQADTQYF.

The chain recombines TRBV25-1 with TRBJ2-5, with D possibly matching TRBD2 (7 bases). The CDR3 contains 16 residues. Per germline, CDR1 MGHDK and CDR2 SYGVNS. Trimming removed 3 bases from V and 0 bases from J, with 14 bases in between. CDR3: CASSEGRGGYQETQYF. CDR3 nucleotides: TGTGCCAGCAGTGAGGGCAGGGGAGGGTACCAAGAGACCCAGTACTTC.